This TCR beta chain was recovered during a study of response to subunit inactivated influenza vaccine. Study-wide results and limits: The authors proposed limited new T cell recruitment per seasonal influenza vaccination.

This clonotype was seen at least ten times. Its matching antigen is unknown. The CDR3 runs to 17 residues. The germline V gene encodes CDR1 MDHEN and CDR2 SYDVKM. Trimming took 5 bases from V and 5 from J; bases not matched to a gene: 13. TCRdb passed the RT-PCR reads through MiXCR, listing each CDR3 protein once. The data contain hundreds of thousands of distinct CDR3 sequences, approximately 12% of them singletons. This chain links TRBV28 with TRBJ2-5; 11 bases are a match to TRBD2. The specimen comprised PBMCs from blood, sampled roughly 6 weeks after vaccination. The receptor comes from a man aged 50 to 59 who received an inactivated influenza vaccine. The CDR3 protein is CASSTHFSGGAGETQYF. CDR3 DNA: TGTGCCAGCAGTACCCACTTTAGCGGGGGGGCCGGGGAGACCCAGTACTTC.